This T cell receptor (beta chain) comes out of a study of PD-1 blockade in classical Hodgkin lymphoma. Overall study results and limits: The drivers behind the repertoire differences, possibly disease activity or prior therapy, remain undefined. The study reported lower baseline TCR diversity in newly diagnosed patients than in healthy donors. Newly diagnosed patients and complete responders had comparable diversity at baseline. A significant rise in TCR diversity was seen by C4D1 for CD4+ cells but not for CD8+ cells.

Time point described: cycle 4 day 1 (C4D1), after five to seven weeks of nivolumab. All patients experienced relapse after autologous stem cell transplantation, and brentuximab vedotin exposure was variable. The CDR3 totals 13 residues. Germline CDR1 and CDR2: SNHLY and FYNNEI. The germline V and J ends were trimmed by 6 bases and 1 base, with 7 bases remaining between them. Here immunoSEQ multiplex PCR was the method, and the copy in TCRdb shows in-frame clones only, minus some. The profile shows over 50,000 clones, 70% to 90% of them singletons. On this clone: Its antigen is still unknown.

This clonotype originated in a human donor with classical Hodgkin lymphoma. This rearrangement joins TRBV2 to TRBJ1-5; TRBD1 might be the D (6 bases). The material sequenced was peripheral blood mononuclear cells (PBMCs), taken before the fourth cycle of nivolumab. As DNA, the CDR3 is TGTGCCAGCAGCAGGGGCAGCAATCAGCCCCAGCATTTT. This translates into CASSRGSNQPQHF.